A single T cell receptor beta chain is shown here with its context. The germline gene is not matched at one end of the junction; a read error may be the cause. Authors' data handling: For nucleated cells, counts were estimated from reference gene primer amplification. Here immunoSEQ multiplex PCR was the method, and the copy in TCRdb shows in-frame clones only, minus some. V and J calls and clone size are those listed in that table; D and trimming were worked out from the DNA. The sample has 150,000 or so clones, about 90% seen once. The entry originates in a study of blood T cell repertoires in COVID-19. About the study: Both acute and convalescent COVID-19 samples were obtained from the United States, Italy and Spain. T cells, B-cell-depleted T cells, or PBMCs provided the cDNA or gDNA that served as material.

Germline assignment: CDR1 SGHRS and CDR2 YFSETQ. The CDR3 has 17 amino acids. Grouping used clinical history reported by participants in a survey and questionnaire. The sequencing sample was made of PBMCs or T cells enriched from blood (not recorded which). The TCR was taken from a human donor with acute COVID-19. The donor label of this sample is uncertain. The chain recombines TRBV5-1 with TRBJ1-2; 8 positions match TRBD1. Written as DNA, the CDR3 is TGCGCCAGCAGATTGGTTCCAGGGGGCGCTGGTAACTATGGCTACACCTTC. Protein sequence: CASRLVPGGAGNYGYTF.